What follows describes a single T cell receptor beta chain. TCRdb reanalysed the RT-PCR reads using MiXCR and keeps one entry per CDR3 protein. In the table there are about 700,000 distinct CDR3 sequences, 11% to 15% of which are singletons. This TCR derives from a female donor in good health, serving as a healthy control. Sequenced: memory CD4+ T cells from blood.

The CDR3 region has the DNA TGCGCCAGCAGCCATTTCCTGACAGGGGCGGAAACTGAAGCTTTCTTT. Translation: CASSHFLTGAETEAFF. The V and J genes are TRBV4-1 and TRBJ1-1; 8 bases agree with TRBD1. There are 16 residues in the CDR3. J was trimmed by 5 bases and V by 3 bases; bases with no gene match: 11. Per the germline V gene, CDR1 is MGHRA and CDR2 is YSYEKL.